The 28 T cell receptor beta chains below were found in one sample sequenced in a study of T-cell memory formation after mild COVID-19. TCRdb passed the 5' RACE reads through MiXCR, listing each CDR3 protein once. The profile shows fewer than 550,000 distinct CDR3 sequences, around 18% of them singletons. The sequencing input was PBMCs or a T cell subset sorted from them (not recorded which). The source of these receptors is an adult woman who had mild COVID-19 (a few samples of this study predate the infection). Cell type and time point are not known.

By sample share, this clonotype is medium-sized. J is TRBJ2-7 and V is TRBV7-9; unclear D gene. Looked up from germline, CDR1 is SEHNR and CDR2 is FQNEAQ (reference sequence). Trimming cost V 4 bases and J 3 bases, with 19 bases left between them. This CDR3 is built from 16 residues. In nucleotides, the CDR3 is TGTGCCAGCAGCTCGGGTTTGACTGGCACCCGCTACGAGCAGTACTTC. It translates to CASSSGLTGTRYEQYF.

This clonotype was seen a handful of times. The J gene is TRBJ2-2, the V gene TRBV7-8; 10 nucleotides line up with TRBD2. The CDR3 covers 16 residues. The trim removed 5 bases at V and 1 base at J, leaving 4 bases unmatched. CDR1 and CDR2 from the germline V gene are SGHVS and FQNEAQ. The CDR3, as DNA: TGTGCCAGCAGCACCCGGACTAGCGGGAACACCGGGGAGCTGTTTTTT. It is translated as CASSTRTSGNTGELFF.

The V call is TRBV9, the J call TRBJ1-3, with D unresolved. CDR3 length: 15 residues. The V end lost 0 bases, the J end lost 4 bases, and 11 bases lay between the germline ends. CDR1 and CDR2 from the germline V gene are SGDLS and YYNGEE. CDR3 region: CASSVEGLLGNTIYF. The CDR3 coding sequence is TGTGCCAGCAGCGTAGAAGGGCTACTGGGAAACACCATATATTTT. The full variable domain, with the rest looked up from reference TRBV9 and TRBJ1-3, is DSGVTQTPKHLITATGQRVTLRCSPRSGDLSVYWYQQSLDQGLQFLIQYYNGEERAKGNILERFSAQQFPDLHSELNLSSLELGDSALYFCASSVEGLLGNTIYFGEGSWLTVV.

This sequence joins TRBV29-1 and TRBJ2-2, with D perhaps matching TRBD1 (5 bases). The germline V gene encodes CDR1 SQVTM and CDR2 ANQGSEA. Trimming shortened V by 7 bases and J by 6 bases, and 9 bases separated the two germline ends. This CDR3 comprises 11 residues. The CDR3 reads CSGTISGELFF. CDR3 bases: TGCAGCGGGACAATATCCGGGGAGCTGTTTTTT.

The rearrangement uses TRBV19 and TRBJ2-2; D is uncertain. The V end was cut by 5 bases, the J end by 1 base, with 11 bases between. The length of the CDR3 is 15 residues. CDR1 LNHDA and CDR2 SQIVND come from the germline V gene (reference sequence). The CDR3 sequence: CASSPADENTGELFF. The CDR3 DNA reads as TGTGCCAGTAGTCCCGCCGACGAGAACACCGGGGAGCTGTTTTTT.

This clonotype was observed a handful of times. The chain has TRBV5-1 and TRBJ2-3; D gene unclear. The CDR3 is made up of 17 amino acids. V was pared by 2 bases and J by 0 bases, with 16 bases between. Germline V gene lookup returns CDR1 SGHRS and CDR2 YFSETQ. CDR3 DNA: TGCGCCAGCAGCTTTCGTGCCGGAGCTTCTAGCACAGATACGCAGTATTTT. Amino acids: CASSFRAGASSTDTQYF.

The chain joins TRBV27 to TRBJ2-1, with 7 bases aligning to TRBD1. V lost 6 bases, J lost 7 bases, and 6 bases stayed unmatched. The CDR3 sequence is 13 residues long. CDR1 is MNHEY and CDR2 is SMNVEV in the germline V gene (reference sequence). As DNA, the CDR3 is TGTGCCAGCAGATTGACAGGGCGGAATGAGCAGTTCTTC. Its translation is CASRLTGRNEQFF.

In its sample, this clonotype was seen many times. In nucleotides, the CDR3 is TGTGCCAGCGGCCTCACAGATACGCAGTATTTT. Translation: CASGLTDTQYF. This chain joins TRBV7-9 and TRBJ2-3; D unresolved. The CDR3 spans 11 residues. V gave up 8 bases and J gave up 2 bases, with 5 bases separating them. In germline, CDR1 is SEHNR, CDR2 FQNEAQ (reference sequence).

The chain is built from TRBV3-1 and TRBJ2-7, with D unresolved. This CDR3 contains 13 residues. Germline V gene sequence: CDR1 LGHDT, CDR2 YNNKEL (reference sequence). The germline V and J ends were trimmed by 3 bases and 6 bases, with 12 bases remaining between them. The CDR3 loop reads CASSHKWTGEQYF. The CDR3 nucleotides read TGTGCCAGCAGCCACAAGTGGACCGGCGAGCAGTACTTC.

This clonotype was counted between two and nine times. The CDR3 region has the DNA TGCGCCAGCAGCCAAGTGATGGTGAACACTGAAGCTTTCTTT. Amino acid sequence: CASSQVMVNTEAFF. This rearrangement joins TRBV4-1 to TRBJ1-1; D not resolved. Germline V gene lookup returns CDR1 MGHRA and CDR2 YSYEKL. This CDR3 spans 14 amino acids. V was clipped by 1 base and J by 0 bases, with 6 bases between them.

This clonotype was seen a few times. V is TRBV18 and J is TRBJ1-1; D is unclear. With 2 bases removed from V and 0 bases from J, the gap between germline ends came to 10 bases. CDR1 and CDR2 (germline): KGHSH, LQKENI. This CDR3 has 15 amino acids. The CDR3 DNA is TGTGCCAGCTCACCAATGGCAGACATGAACACTGAAGCTTTCTTT. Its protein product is CASSPMADMNTEAFF.

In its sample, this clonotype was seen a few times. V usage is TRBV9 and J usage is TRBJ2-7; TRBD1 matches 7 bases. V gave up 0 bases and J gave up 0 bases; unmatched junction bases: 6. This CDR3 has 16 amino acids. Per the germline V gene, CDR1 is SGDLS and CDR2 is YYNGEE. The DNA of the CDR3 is TGTGCCAGCAGCGTAGGCGGACAGGACGGCTCCTACGAGCAGTACTTC. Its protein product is CASSVGGQDGSYEQYF.

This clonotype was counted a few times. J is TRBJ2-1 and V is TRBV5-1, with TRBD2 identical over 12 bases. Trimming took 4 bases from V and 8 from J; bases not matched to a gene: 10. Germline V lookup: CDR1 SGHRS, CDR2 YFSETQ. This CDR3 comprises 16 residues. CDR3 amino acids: CASSPASGGATYEQFF. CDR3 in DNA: TGCGCCAGCAGCCCCGCTAGCGGGGGGGCGACGTATGAGCAGTTCTTC.

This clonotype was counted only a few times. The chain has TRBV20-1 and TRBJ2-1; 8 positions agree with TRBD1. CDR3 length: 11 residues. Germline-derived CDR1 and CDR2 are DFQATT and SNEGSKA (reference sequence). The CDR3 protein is CNPRTGLGQFF. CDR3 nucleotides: TGCAATCCGAGGACAGGGTTGGGGCAGTTCTTC.

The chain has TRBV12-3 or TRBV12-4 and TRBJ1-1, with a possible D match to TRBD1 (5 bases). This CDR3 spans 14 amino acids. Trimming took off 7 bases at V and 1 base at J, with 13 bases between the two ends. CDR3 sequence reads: CASTWGGRNTEAFF. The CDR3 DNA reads TGTGCCAGCACCTGGGGGGGACGGAACACTGAAGCTTTCTTT.

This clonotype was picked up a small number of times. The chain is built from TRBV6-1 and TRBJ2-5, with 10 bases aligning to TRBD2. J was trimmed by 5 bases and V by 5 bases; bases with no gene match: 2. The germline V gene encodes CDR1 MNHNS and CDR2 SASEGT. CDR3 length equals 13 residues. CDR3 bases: TGTGCCAGCAGTAGAGCGGGGGGGGAGACCCAGTACTTC. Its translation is CASSRAGGETQYF.

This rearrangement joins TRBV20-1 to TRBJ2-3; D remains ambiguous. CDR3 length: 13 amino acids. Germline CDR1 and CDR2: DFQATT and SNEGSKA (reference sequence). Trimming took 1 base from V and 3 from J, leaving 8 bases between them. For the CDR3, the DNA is TGCAGTGCTAGAGGAGGTACAACAGATACGCAGTATTTT. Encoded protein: CSARGGTTDTQYF.

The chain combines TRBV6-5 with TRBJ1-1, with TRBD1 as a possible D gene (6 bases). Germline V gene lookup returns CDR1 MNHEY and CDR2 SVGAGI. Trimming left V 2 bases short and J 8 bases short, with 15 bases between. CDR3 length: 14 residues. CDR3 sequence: CASSYQALGTEAFF. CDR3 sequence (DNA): TGTGCCAGCAGTTACCAAGCGCTGGGGACAGAAGCTTTCTTT.

Here the CDR3 DNA reads TGTGCCAGCAGTTTGGAAGCGGGAGGGCCCTACACAGATACGCAGTATTTT. Translation gives CASSLEAGGPYTDTQYF. The rearrangement joins TRBV12-3 or TRBV12-4 to TRBJ2-3; 10 bases fit TRBD2. This CDR3 is built from 17 residues. The V segment lost 3 bases and the J segment 2 bases; nucleotides outside the gene matches: 8.

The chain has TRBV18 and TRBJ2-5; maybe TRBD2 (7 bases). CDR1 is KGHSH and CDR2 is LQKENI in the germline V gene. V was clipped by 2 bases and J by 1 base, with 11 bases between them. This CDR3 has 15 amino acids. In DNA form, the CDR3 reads TGTGCCAGCTCACCAGGGAGGGGGATCCAAGAGACCCAGTACTTC. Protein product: CASSPGRGIQETQYF.

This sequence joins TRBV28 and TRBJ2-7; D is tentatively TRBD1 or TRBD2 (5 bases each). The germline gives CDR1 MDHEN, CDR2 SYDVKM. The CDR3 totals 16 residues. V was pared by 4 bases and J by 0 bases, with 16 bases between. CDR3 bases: TGTGCCAGCAGTTCCCCAGGGCACGGGGTCTCCTACGAGCAGTACTTC. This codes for CASSSPGHGVSYEQYF.

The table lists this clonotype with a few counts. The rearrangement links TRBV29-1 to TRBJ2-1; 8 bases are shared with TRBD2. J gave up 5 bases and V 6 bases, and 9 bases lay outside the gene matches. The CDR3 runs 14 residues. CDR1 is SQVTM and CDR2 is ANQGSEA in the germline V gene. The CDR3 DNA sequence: TGCAGCGTCGGGGAGCGGGAGAAAAACAATGAGCAGTTCTTC. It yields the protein CSVGEREKNNEQFF.

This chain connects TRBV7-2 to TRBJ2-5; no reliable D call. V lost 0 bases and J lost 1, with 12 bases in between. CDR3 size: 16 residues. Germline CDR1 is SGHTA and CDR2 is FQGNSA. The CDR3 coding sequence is TGTGCCAGCAGCTTAGCGTCTCTAGGGCCCCAAGAGACCCAGTACTTC. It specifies CASSLASLGPQETQYF.

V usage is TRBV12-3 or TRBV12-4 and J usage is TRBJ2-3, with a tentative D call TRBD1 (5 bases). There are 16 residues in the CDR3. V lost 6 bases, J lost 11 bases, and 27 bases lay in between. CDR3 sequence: CASSHYARTQGSGQYF. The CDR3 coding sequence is TGTGCCAGCAGCCACTACGCTCGAACCCAGGGTAGTGGGCAGTATTTT.

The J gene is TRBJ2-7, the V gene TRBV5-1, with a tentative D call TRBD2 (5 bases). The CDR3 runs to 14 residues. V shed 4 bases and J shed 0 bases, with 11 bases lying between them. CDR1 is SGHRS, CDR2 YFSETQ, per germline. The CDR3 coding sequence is TGCGCCAGCAGCCTGGAGAGGGACTCCTACGAGCAGTACTTC. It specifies CASSLERDSYEQYF.

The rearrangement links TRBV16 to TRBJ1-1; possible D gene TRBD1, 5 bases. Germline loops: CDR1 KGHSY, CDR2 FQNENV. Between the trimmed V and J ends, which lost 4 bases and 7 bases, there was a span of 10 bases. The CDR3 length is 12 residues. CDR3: CASSRVGVEAFF. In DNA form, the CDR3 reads TGTGCCAGCAGCCGTGTGGGGGTTGAAGCTTTCTTT.

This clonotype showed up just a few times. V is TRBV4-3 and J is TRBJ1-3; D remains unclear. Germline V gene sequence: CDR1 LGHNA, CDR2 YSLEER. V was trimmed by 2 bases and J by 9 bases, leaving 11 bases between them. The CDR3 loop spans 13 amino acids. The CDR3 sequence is CASSQSSRGTIYF. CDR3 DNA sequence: TGCGCCAGCAGCCAATCCTCCCGGGGCACCATATATTTT.

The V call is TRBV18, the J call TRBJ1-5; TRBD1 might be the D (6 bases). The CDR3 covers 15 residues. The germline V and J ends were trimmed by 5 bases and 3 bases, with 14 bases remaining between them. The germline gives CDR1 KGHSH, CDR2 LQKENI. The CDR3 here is CASSRRTALNQPQHF. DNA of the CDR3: TGTGCCAGCTCAAGAAGGACAGCACTCAATCAGCCCCAGCATTTT.